The present TCR beta chain was sequenced within a study of blood T cells in healthy people across ages. Findings and limits, study-wide: Relative to aged donors, long-lived donors carried more naive CD4+ cells and displayed higher diversity.

Trimming cost V 1 base and J 2 bases, with 9 bases left between them. Germline CDR1 SGHRS, CDR2 YFSETQ. The CDR3 totals 14 residues. PCR was performed a second time for about 7 to 11 cycles using a sample-barcoded 5' primer and a J-beta primer mix. TCRdb independently ran MiXCR on the 5' RACE reads; one entry per CDR3 protein. The table shows roughly 1,300,000 distinct CDR3 sequences, with approximately 59% occurring only once. On this clonotype: Its antigen is not known.

The specimen sequenced was blood. This chain links TRBV5-1 with TRBJ2-5; D gene uncertain. This sequence was found in a man between 18 and 35 years old in good health. The CDR3 DNA follows: TGCGCCAGCAGCTTGCTTGCGGAACAAGAGACCCAGTACTTC. This encodes CASSLLAEQETQYF.